A selection of T cell receptor beta chains follows, all from one sample in a study of CD8 T cells in ankylosing spondylitis. MiXCR was run by TCRdb on the 5' RACE reads, yielding one entry per CDR3 protein. The table records roughly 180,000 distinct CDR3 sequences, 11% of them present only once. The sequenced sample was blood, either unsorted or a sorted T cell fraction (not recorded which). Every receptor here comes from a male donor with ankylosing spondylitis or in good health (not recorded which). Both conserved end residues are part of each CDR3. D genes are given only for firm matches. Some rows mark clone size as missing; the rest say once, few, many or name a class of expanded clone.

TRBV15	NA	TRBD1	TRBJ1-5	TGTGCCACCAGTAGGGACAGGATAAATCAGCCCCAGCATTTT	CATSRDRINQPQHF
TRBV6-5	many	TRBD2	TRBJ2-1	TGTGCCAGCAGTTACCCCCTCCTAGCGGGAGGATCGTACAATGAGCAGTTCTTC	CASSYPLLAGGSYNEQFF
TRBV6-5	many	NA	TRBJ1-2	TGTGCCAGCAGTTCCCCGGGCGGTTATGGCTACACCTTC	CASSSPGGYGYTF
TRBV7-2	NA	NA	TRBJ2-7	TGTGCCAGCGCCGCTTACTACGAGCAGTACTTC	CASAAYYEQYF
TRBV6-5	NA	NA	TRBJ2-2	TGTGCCAGCAGTTATTTACAGGCGAACACCGGGGAGCTGTTTTTT	CASSYLQANTGELFF
TRBV10-3	many	NA	TRBJ1-5	TGTGCCATCAGTGAGTCAGGGTTCTATCAGCCCCAGCATTTT	CAISESGFYQPQHF
TRBV5-1	many	NA	TRBJ2-1	TGCGCCACAGGACAGGAGGGCTACAATGAGCAGTTCTTC	CATGQEGYNEQFF
TRBV6-5	many	NA	TRBJ1-5	TGTGCCAGCAGTTACCGGGCTGGCAGCAATCAGCCCCAGCATTTT	CASSYRAGSNQPQHF
TRBV2	NA	TRBD1	TRBJ1-2	TGTGCCAGCAGTGCGATAGACAGGGCGGAGCAGAGTGGCTACACCTTC	CASSAIDRAEQSGYTF
TRBV3-1	many	TRBD2	TRBJ2-1	TGTGCCAGCAGCCGCGGGAGCTACAATGAGCAGTTCTTC	CASSRGSYNEQFF
TRBV20-1	many	NA	TRBJ2-6	TGCAGTGCTGACCCCGGGGACTCTGGGGCCAACGTCCTGACTTTC	CSADPGDSGANVLTF
TRBV5-1	many	TRBD1	TRBJ1-1	TGCGCCAGCAGCTTGGACGGGACAGATGAAGCTTTCTTT	CASSLDGTDEAFF
TRBV5-5	many	NA	TRBJ2-1	TGTGCCAGCAGCTTGGAGGGGGTACTCAGTAGTGAGCAGTTCTTC	CASSLEGVLSSEQFF
TRBV5-1	few	TRBD1	TRBJ1-2	TGCGCCAGCAGCGCCGGGACAGGGGGCGGCTACACCTTC	CASSAGTGGGYTF